The subject of this entry is one TCR beta chain. This receptor's antigen is unknown. Base qualities were left out, and no much larger clone turns up one base away. The data originate from a study of blood T cell repertoires in COVID-19 (dated by TCRdb to between 2020 and 2021). A note on the overall study: The collaborator samples originated in the United States, Italy and Spain and spanned the acute and convalescent phases of COVID-19. The prospective study material was composed of cDNA or gDNA derived from T cells, B-cell-depleted T cells, or PBMCs. Deeply sampled blood TCRbeta repertoires from subjects exposed to, actively infected with, or recovered from COVID-19 were included in the dataset. The repertoires were made available in a free public database intended to serve as a resource for research on the immune response to SARS-CoV-2. Samples were obtained from the ongoing ImmuneRACE study (first 160 participants) and from approximately 1,200 subjects provided by 6 global collaborators. The sample metadata nearly always contained a de-identified subject ID, COVID-19 status, age in years and sex. Where HLA class I and class II types were available, the types were taken from metadata supplied by the sample provider, not from assay-based typing.

TCRbeta CDR3 regions were amplified from genomic DNA using the immunoSEQ Assay, a bias-controlled multiplex PCR. Regarding the original processing steps: Within the assay, amplification of reference gene primers was used to estimate how many nucleated cells each sample contained. To quantify the absolute abundance of each unique TCRbeta CDR3 rearrangement, sequence reads were collapsed and filtered. Productive Simpson clonality was computed per sample as the square root of Simpson's diversity index over productive rearrangements. This is the immuneACCESS table as TCRdb keeps it, with only in-frame sequences that have V and J called. A part of the clones is gone; compared with another copy, unresolved V genes explain less than half, and the rest is unexplained. V and J calls and clone size are copied from that table; D and trimming were computed from the DNA. The sample data list around 290,000 clones, and about nine tenths of these were observed just once. The ten biggest clones cover about 1.7% of the sample.

The paper as a whole reports these results and caveats: The amount of clinical and demographic metadata varied by source and participant and was provided uncurated.

Participants in the prospective study were aged 18 to 89 years, lived in 20 to 30 United States geographic areas, and enrolled through a virtual design. In the prospective study, participants were assigned to cohorts based on the clinical history participants reported in a screening survey and a study questionnaire. For ImmuneRACE Cohort 3, a participant was defined as recovered based on two consecutive negative NP/OP PCR tests, clearance by a healthcare professional, or resolution of symptoms. In the prospective study, whole blood, serum and a nasopharyngeal or oropharyngeal swab were collected from each participant by mobile phlebotomists. Participants in the prospective study had the option to provide additional blood draws and questionnaires over an approximately 2-month period. Blood samples from the prospective study were shipped frozen or at room temperature prior to DNA extraction. Taken from the germline V gene, the CDR1 and CDR2 loops are SGHDN and FVKESK. The CDR3 starts with the cysteine, ends with the phenylalanine, and has 14 residues. Only the CDR3 DNA is retained, 42 bases long and in frame from the first base. The trim is 4 bases for V and 2 bases for J, with a gap of 10 bases between the germline ends.

Recombination joined TRBV14 with TRBJ2-3; perhaps TRBD2 is the D gene, with 6 bases matching. This TCR was sampled from a woman in her thirties or forties who had recovered from COVID-19. Material for sequencing was PBMCs or T cells enriched from blood (not recorded which). The CDR3 reads CASSRGGFTDTQYF. The nucleotide sequence reads as follows: TGTGCCAGCAGCCGTGGGGGGTTCACAGATACGCAGTATTTT. Joined to the reference TRBV14 and TRBJ2-3 proteins, this CDR3 gives the full variable domain: EAGVTQFPSHSVIEKGQTVTLRCDPISGHDNLYWYRRVMGKEIKFLLHFVKESKQDESGMPNNRFLAERTGGTYSTLKVQPAELEDSGVYFCASSRGGFTDTQYFGPGTRLTVL.